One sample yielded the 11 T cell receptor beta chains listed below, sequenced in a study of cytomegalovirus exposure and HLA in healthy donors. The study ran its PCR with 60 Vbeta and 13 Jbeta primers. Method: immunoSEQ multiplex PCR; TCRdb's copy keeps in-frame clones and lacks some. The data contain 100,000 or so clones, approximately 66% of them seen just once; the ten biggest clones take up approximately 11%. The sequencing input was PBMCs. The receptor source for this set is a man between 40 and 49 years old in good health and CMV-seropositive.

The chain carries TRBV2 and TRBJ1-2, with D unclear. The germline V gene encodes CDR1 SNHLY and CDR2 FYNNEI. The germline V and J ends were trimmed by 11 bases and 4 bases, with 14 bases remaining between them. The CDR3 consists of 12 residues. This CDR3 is CAGGRLSYGYTF. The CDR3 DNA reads TGTGCCGGTGGGCGCCTCAGCTATGGCTACACCTTC.

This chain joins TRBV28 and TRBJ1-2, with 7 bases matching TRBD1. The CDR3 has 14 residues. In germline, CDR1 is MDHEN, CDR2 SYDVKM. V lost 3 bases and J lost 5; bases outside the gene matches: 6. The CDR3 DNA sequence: TGTGCCAGCAGTTTGAGGGGGCTGACTTATGGCTACACCTTC. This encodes CASSLRGLTYGYTF.

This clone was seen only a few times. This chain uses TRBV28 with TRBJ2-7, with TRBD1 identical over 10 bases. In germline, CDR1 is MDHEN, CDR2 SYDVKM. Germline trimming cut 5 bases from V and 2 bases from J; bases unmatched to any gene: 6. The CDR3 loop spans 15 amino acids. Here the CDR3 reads CASSLTGTGAYEQYF. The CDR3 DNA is TGTGCCAGCAGTCTAACCGGGACAGGGGCCTACGAGCAGTACTTC.

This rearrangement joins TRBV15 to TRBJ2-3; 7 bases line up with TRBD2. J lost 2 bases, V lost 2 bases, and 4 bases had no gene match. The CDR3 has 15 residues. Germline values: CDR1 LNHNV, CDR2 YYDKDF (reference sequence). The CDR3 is CATSRTLADTDTQYF. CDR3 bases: TGTGCCACCAGCAGAACCCTAGCGGACACAGATACGCAGTATTTT.

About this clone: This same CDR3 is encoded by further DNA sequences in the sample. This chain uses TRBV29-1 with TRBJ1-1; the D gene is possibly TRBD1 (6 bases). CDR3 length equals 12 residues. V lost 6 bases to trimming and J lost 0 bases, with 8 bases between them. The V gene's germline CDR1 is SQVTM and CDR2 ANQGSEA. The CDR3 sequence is CSVGHMNTEAFF. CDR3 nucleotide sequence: TGCAGCGTGGGACATATGAACACTGAAGCTTTCTTT.

For the CDR3, the DNA is TGTGCCAGCAGCTTCGGGACTAGCGGGAGAAAGTATGAGCAGTTCTTC. Translated, it gives CASSFGTSGRKYEQFF. This chain joins TRBV5-4 and TRBJ2-1, with TRBD2 matching over 14 bases. The CDR3 is made up of 16 amino acids. V dropped 2 bases and J dropped 8; count of bases not matched to a gene: 6. The germline V gene encodes CDR1 SGHNT and CDR2 YYREEE (reference sequence).

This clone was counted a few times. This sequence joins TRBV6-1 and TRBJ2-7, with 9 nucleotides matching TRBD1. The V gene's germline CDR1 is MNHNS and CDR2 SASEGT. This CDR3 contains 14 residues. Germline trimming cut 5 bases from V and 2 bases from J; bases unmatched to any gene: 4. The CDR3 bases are TGTGCCAGCAGTATGGGGACAGGGCCCTACGAGCAGTACTTC. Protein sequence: CASSMGTGPYEQYF.

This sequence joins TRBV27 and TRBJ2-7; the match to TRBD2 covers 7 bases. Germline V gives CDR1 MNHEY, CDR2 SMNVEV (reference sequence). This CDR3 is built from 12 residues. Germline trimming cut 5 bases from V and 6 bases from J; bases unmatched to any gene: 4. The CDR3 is CASSSGKSEQYF. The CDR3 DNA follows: TGTGCCAGCAGTAGCGGGAAATCCGAGCAGTACTTC.

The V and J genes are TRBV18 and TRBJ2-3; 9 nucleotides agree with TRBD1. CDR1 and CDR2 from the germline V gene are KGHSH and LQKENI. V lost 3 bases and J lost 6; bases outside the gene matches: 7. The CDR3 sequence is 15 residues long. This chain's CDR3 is CASSPTGGASDTQYF. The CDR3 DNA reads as TGTGCCAGCTCACCTACAGGGGGCGCATCCGATACGCAGTATTTT. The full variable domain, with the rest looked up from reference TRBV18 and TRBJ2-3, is NAGVMQNPRHLVRRRGQEARLRCSPMKGHSHVYWYRQLPEEGLKFMVYLQKENIIDESGMPKERFSAEFPKEGPSILRIQQVVRGDSAAYFCASSPTGGASDTQYFGPGTRLTVL.

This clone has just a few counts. The CDR3 DNA is TGTGCCACCAGCAGAGATCAGAGGGAGCCCCAGCATTTT. Its protein is CATSRDQREPQHF. The gene calls are TRBV15 and TRBJ1-5; D call uncertain. The V gene's germline CDR1 is LNHNV and CDR2 YYDKDF (reference sequence). Trimming removed 0 bases from V and 8 bases from J, with 8 bases in between. The CDR3 covers 13 residues.

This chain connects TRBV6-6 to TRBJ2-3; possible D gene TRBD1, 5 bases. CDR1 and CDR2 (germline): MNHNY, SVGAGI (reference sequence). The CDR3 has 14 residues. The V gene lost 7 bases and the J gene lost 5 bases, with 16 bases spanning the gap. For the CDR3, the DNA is TGTGCCAGCACCGCCCTGGCCCAGGGAGATACGCAGTATTTT. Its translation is CASTALAQGDTQYF.